The rows below give T cell receptor beta chains drawn from one sample of a study of regulatory and conventional T cells in breast cancer. A single record per CDR3 protein comes from TCRdb applying MiXCR to the PCR reads. The table shows 15,000 or so distinct CDR3 sequences, with 25% to 40% occurring only once. Material for sequencing was conventional T cells from blood. These receptors were obtained from a female donor in good health. Each CDR3 is given with its conserved first and last residue. D genes are given only for firm matches. Size values are once, few and many counts, or a class for expanded clones, and some rows have none.

V gene: TRBV6-2/TRBV6-3; clone size: -; J gene: TRBJ2-3; CDR3 length: 18; D gene: TRBD2; CDR3 DNA: TGTGCCAGCAGTTACCCCGAGAGTAAGCGGGGGGGCACAGATACGCAGTATTTT; CDR3 protein: CASSYPESKRGGTDTQYF
V gene: TRBV5-1; clone size: few; J gene: TRBJ2-1; CDR3 length: 11; D gene: -; CDR3 DNA: TGCGCCAGCACCAGAACAGATGAGCAGTTCTTC; CDR3 protein: CASTRTDEQFF
V gene: TRBV6-6; clone size: medium-sized; J gene: TRBJ1-5; CDR3 length: 13; D gene: -; CDR3 DNA: TGTGCCAGCGGACGGGGGGGAGATCAGCCCCAGCATTTT; CDR3 protein: CASGRGGDQPQHF
V gene: TRBV5-4; clone size: medium-sized; J gene: TRBJ1-1; CDR3 length: 13; D gene: TRBD1; CDR3 DNA: TGTGCCAGCAGCTCAGACAGGGAAATTGAAGCTTTCTTT; CDR3 protein: CASSSDREIEAFF
V gene: TRBV4-1; clone size: few; J gene: TRBJ2-7; CDR3 length: 16; D gene: TRBD1; CDR3 DNA: TGCGCCAGCAGCCATCTCCCGGGACAGGACCTCTACGAGCAGTGCTTC; CDR3 protein: CASSHLPGQDLYEQCF
V gene: TRBV5-6; clone size: medium-sized; J gene: TRBJ2-7; CDR3 length: 12; D gene: -; CDR3 DNA: TGTGCCAGCAGCTTAGCGGCCTACGAGCAGTACTTC; CDR3 protein: CASSLAAYEQYF
V gene: TRBV30; clone size: few; J gene: TRBJ1-2; CDR3 length: 12; D gene: -; CDR3 DNA: TGTGCCTGGAGTGTACAGATATATGGCTACACCTTC; CDR3 protein: CAWSVQIYGYTF
V gene: TRBV20-1; clone size: -; J gene: TRBJ2-1; CDR3 length: 14; D gene: -; CDR3 DNA: TGCAGTGCTAGTAGCGGTAACTCCTACAATGAGCAGTTCTTC; CDR3 protein: CSASSGNSYNEQFF
V gene: TRBV20-1; clone size: many; J gene: TRBJ1-5; CDR3 length: 13; D gene: -; CDR3 DNA: TGCAGTGCTAGAGGGACGGTCCATGGGGCCCAGCATTTT; CDR3 protein: CSARGTVHGAQHF
V gene: TRBV7-2; clone size: -; J gene: TRBJ2-7; CDR3 length: 15; D gene: -; CDR3 DNA: TGTGCCAGCAGCTTGAGGGGCGGACTTACCTACGAGCAGTACTTC; CDR3 protein: CASSLRGGLTYEQYF
V gene: TRBV3-1; clone size: medium-sized; J gene: TRBJ2-5; CDR3 length: 14; D gene: TRBD2; CDR3 DNA: TGTGCCAGCAGCCATCGGGGGGGCCAAGAGACCCAGTACTTC; CDR3 protein: CASSHRGGQETQYF
V gene: TRBV12-3/TRBV12-4; clone size: few; J gene: TRBJ1-5; CDR3 length: 13; D gene: -; CDR3 DNA: TGTGCCAGCACCCCAGGGTCTGGTCAGCCCCAGCATTTT; CDR3 protein: CASTPGSGQPQHF
V gene: TRBV20-1; clone size: -; J gene: TRBJ1-2; CDR3 length: 12; D gene: -; CDR3 DNA: TGCAGTGCTAGAGACGGTAACTATGGCTACACCTTC; CDR3 protein: CSARDGNYGYTF
V gene: TRBV20-1; clone size: -; J gene: TRBJ2-3; CDR3 length: 11; D gene: -; CDR3 DNA: TGCAGTTCTTATAGCACAGATGCGCAGTATTTT; CDR3 protein: CSSYSTDAQYF
V gene: TRBV20-1; clone size: few; J gene: TRBJ1-6; CDR3 length: 13; D gene: TRBD1; CDR3 DNA: TGCAGTGCTAGAGGCGGACAGGATTCACCCCTCCACTTT; CDR3 protein: CSARGGQDSPLHF
V gene: TRBV18; clone size: -; J gene: TRBJ1-3; CDR3 length: 15; D gene: -; CDR3 DNA: TGTGCCAGCTCTCCTACAGGGACGCCTGGAAACACCATATATTTT; CDR3 protein: CASSPTGTPGNTIYF
V gene: TRBV4-3; clone size: few; J gene: TRBJ2-5; CDR3 length: 13; D gene: -; CDR3 DNA: TGCGCCAGCAGCCAAGAATGGAAAGAGACCCAGTACTTC; CDR3 protein: CASSQEWKETQYF
V gene: TRBV29-1; clone size: many; J gene: TRBJ1-1; CDR3 length: 15; D gene: -; CDR3 DNA: TGCAGCGCGAAAAGAGCAGGGCAGGGACCCACTGAAGCTTTCTTT; CDR3 protein: CSAKRAGQGPTEAFF
V gene: TRBV12-3/TRBV12-4; clone size: -; J gene: TRBJ2-7; CDR3 length: 13; D gene: -; CDR3 DNA: TGTGCCAGCAGTTGGGGGACTGGAGGCGAGCAGTACTTC; CDR3 protein: CASSWGTGGEQYF
V gene: TRBV20-1; clone size: medium-sized; J gene: TRBJ2-3; CDR3 length: 13; D gene: -; CDR3 DNA: TGCAGTGCTAGAGGTGGAGGCCCAGATACGCAGTATTTT; CDR3 protein: CSARGGGPDTQYF
V gene: TRBV4-3; clone size: medium-sized; J gene: TRBJ2-1; CDR3 length: 14; D gene: -; CDR3 DNA: TGCGCCAGCAGCCCGTCAAGCTCCTACAATGAGCAGTTCTTC; CDR3 protein: CASSPSSSYNEQFF
V gene: TRBV7-6; clone size: -; J gene: TRBJ2-1; CDR3 length: 16; D gene: -; CDR3 DNA: TGTGCCAGCAGCTTAGCGTATAAGCAGGCCTACAATGAGCAGTTCTTC; CDR3 protein: CASSLAYKQAYNEQFF
V gene: TRBV5-6; clone size: -; J gene: TRBJ2-4; CDR3 length: 15; D gene: TRBD1; CDR3 DNA: TGTGCCAGCAGCTTGACAGGGGCGGCCAAAAACATGCAGTACTTC; CDR3 protein: CASSLTGAAKNMQYF
V gene: TRBV4-1; clone size: medium-sized; J gene: TRBJ1-1; CDR3 length: 15; D gene: -; CDR3 DNA: TGCGCCAGCAGCCAACCCCACCGGGCAGGCACTGAAGCTTTCTTT; CDR3 protein: CASSQPHRAGTEAFF
V gene: TRBV7-7; clone size: -; J gene: TRBJ1-3; CDR3 length: 15; D gene: -; CDR3 DNA: TGTGCCAGCAGCTTAGGAGGACCCCAGGCTGACACTATATATTTT; CDR3 protein: CASSLGGPQADTIYF
V gene: TRBV4-3; clone size: -; J gene: TRBJ2-3; CDR3 length: 16; D gene: TRBD1; CDR3 DNA: TGCGCCAGCGGCATTATACCGGGACAGGGCTCAGATACGCAGTATTTT; CDR3 protein: CASGIIPGQGSDTQYF
V gene: TRBV12-3/TRBV12-4; clone size: -; J gene: TRBJ2-1; CDR3 length: 13; D gene: -; CDR3 DNA: TGTGCCAGCACCCAGACAGTTCACAATGAGCAGTTCTTC; CDR3 protein: CASTQTVHNEQFF
V gene: TRBV7-9; clone size: -; J gene: TRBJ2-7; CDR3 length: 16; D gene: TRBD1; CDR3 DNA: TGTGCCAGCAGCTTAGTCGGGACAGGGAGCTCCTACGAGCAGTACTTC; CDR3 protein: CASSLVGTGSSYEQYF
V gene: TRBV30; clone size: -; J gene: TRBJ2-1; CDR3 length: 18; D gene: TRBD2; CDR3 DNA: TGTGCCTGGAGTGCGGGGACTAGCGGGAGGGCCCCCTACAATGAGCAGTTCTTC; CDR3 protein: CAWSAGTSGRAPYNEQFF
V gene: TRBV11-2; clone size: -; J gene: TRBJ2-3; CDR3 length: 14; D gene: -; CDR3 DNA: TGTGCCAGCAGCTTAACGGGAAACAAAGATACGCAGTATTTT; CDR3 protein: CASSLTGNKDTQYF
V gene: TRBV6-2/TRBV6-3; clone size: -; J gene: TRBJ2-7; CDR3 length: 14; D gene: -; CDR3 DNA: TGTGCCAGCAGTGCCGGGACTCCTATCTACGAGCAGTACTTC; CDR3 protein: CASSAGTPIYEQYF
V gene: TRBV6-5; clone size: -; J gene: TRBJ2-3; CDR3 length: 15; D gene: TRBD1; CDR3 DNA: TGTGCCAGCAGTCGGACAGGGACTAGCACAGATACGCAGTATTTT; CDR3 protein: CASSRTGTSTDTQYF
V gene: TRBV7-2; clone size: few; J gene: TRBJ1-3; CDR3 length: 15; D gene: -; CDR3 DNA: TGTGCCAGCAGCTTGATCACAGTCGAGGGAAACACCATATATTTT; CDR3 protein: CASSLITVEGNTIYF